These 3 T cell receptor beta chains were all obtained from the same sample, sequenced in a study of OX40 agonist ivuxolimab in advanced cancers. TCRdb's copy holds only in-frame clones and misses some; the assay was immunoSEQ multiplex PCR. The table records around 140,000 clones, 90% of them present only once. The sample here was CD4+ or CD8+ T cells sorted from blood, taken in a trial of the OX40 agonist ivuxolimab. These TCRs come from an adult with an advanced solid tumor such as melanoma, head and neck, liver or kidney cancer.

This chain joins TRBV5-4 and TRBJ2-1; D might be TRBD1 (7 bases). Germline CDR1 SGHNT, CDR2 YYREEE (reference sequence). The CDR3 is 16 amino acids. Between the trimmed V and J ends, which lost 2 bases and 8 bases, there was a span of 20 bases. The DNA for the CDR3 is TGTGCCAGCAGCTTTGGGGGGACAGCGCGCGGCGATGAGCAGTTCTTC. Translating gives CASSFGGTARGDEQFF.

J is TRBJ1-5 and V is TRBV27; D call uncertain. The CDR3 has 14 residues. Looked up from germline, CDR1 is MNHEY and CDR2 is SMNVEV (reference sequence). The V end lost 2 bases, the J end lost 6 bases, and 11 bases lay between the germline ends. The CDR3 sequence: CASSLRSGGQPQHF. DNA of the CDR3: TGTGCCAGCAGTTTAAGGAGCGGCGGTCAGCCCCAGCATTTT.

The rearrangement links TRBV5-6 to TRBJ2-7, with 7 bases identical to TRBD2. Per the germline V gene, CDR1 is SGHDT and CDR2 is YYEEEE. The CDR3 has 15 residues. Losses at the gene ends were 2 bases for V and 0 bases for J; bases not matched to a gene: 5. The CDR3 DNA follows: TGTGCCAGCAGCTTAGCGGGGTGGGTCTCCTACGAGCAGTACTTC. It encodes CASSLAGWVSYEQYF.